This T cell receptor beta chain was identified in a study of cytotoxic CD8 clonotypes in ibrutinib-treated CLL (dated by TCRdb to the early 2020s). As for the study more broadly: The cohort included roughly 15 treatment-naive and ten to eleven relapsed/refractory patients; 17 were IGHV unmutated. Cryopreserved peripheral blood mononuclear cells were collected before treatment, at response, and at either disease progression or sustained remission. Response samples were taken after a median of 12 months on treatment, ranging from roughly 6 to 36 months. Of the 90 or so participants in the trial, about two dozen had longitudinal samples available. Responses were partial in around 25 patients and complete in 2; after median approximately 69 months follow-up, 14 stayed in remission and roughly twelve progressed. All remission and progressive disease samples were collected while patients were still receiving ibrutinib. On average, each sample yielded around 270,000 productive templates and roughly 95,000 productive rearrangements.

As regards this clone: Its binding antigen is unknown. No base quality values were provided; no much bigger clone lies one nucleotide off.

The goal of deep resolution MiSeq sequencing was a depth between 1 in 1 million and 1 in 200,000 T cells, and coverage averaged 10x per clonotype. TCR beta libraries were generated with the immunoSEQ hsTCRB Kit. On the study's bioinformatics: ImmunoSEQ Data Assistant and ImmunoSEQ Analyzer were used for data analysis, and V, D and J genes were assigned according to IMGT definitions. Clonality was computed as one minus normalized Shannon entropy of productive rearrangement frequencies, ranging from 0 to 1. Only overrepresented clonotypes making up at least 0.05% of the repertoire of each patient were included in the public clonotype analysis. Repertoires from thirteen age-matched healthy donors in immuneACCESS were used as clonality controls. TCRdb retrieved this table from immuneACCESS and kept in-frame rearrangements only. Not all clones are present; in checked studies, unresolved V genes account for under half, and no reason is known for the remainder. That table supplies the V and J calls and clone size; D and trimming were determined from the DNA. For this sample there are roughly 150,000 clones; roughly four fifths appear just once. Roughly 2% of the sample is in the top ten clones.

Compared with germline, V lacks 6 bases and J lacks 7 bases; bases without a gene match: 10. CDR1 is given as MNHNS and CDR2 as SASEGT, both from the germline V gene. The CDR3 covers 15 residues, taking in both the cysteine and the phenylalanine. Only the CDR3 region is kept as DNA, spanning 45 bases read in frame from base 1. On the study overall, not on this receptor specifically: Baseline clonality exceeded that of age-matched healthy donors and correlated strongly with circulating CD8+ T-cell counts. Clonality increased at ibrutinib response, stayed stable in sustained remission, and fell back toward baseline at progression. Lymph node repertoires were not examined, and the timing of sampling was not matched between patients in sustained remission and those whose disease progressed. Public clonotypes were rare and either shrank or stayed stable during treatment, and the rise in clonality at ibrutinib response reflected expansion of private clonotypes.

The time point tag for this specimen amounts to: about 11 months on ibrutinib. Roughly 2 micrograms of genomic DNA were extracted from cryopreserved PBMCs for TCR beta library preparation. Longitudinal blood samples from CLL patients on ibrutinib monotherapy were analyzed using high-throughput TCR beta sequencing. The patients were enrolled in a single-center, open-label phase 2 trial of ibrutinib monotherapy. The chain links TRBV6-1 with TRBJ1-1; TRBD1 lines up with 11 middle nucleotides. The sequence came from a human donor with chronic lymphocytic leukemia. The specimen comprised PBMCs, sampled after 12 months of ibrutinib treatment. The nucleotides read TGTGCCAGCAGAACCGGACAGGGGGCCGGTGGTGAAGCTTTCTTT. Translation gives CASRTGQGAGGEAFF.